One T cell receptor (beta chain) is described in this entry. Germline CDR1 is MGHDK and CDR2 is SYGVNS. Trimming pared 3 bases from V and 0 bases from J, leaving 12 bases between. There are 16 residues in the CDR3. The sample is drawn from a study of early T cells in non-severe SARS-CoV-2 infection. In TCRdb, the 5' RACE reads were re-called with MiXCR into one record per CDR3 protein. The data show approximately 70,000 distinct CDR3 sequences, around 15% seen once. The TCR was taken from an adult who was a healthcare worker with PCR-confirmed SARS-CoV-2 infection or an uninfected control (not recorded which). The material sequenced was whole blood. J is TRBJ2-4 and V is TRBV25-1; TRBD1 or TRBD2 may be the D gene (5 bases each). CDR3 sequence: CASSEDGTLAKNIQYF. Written as DNA, the CDR3 is TGTGCCAGCAGTGAGGACGGGACCTTAGCCAAAAACATTCAGTACTTC.